The 3 T cell receptor beta chains below all came from one sample that was sequenced in a study of T cells in Graves' hyperthyroidism and ophthalmopathy. It was RNA transcripts that yielded the amplified TCR beta CDR3 regions. The TCR CDR3 was amplified in a first-round RT-PCR using the HTBI primer set. TCRdb used MiXCR to reprocess the multiplex PCR reads, holding one entry per CDR3 protein. The data contain about 640,000 distinct CDR3 sequences, less than 25% of them singletons. The sample was blood. These receptors came from a man aged 25 to 40 with Graves' ophthalmopathy.

This clonotype was found a few times. The chain employs TRBV29-1 and TRBJ1-1, with D unresolved. CDR3 length: 14 residues. Germline V gene lookup returns CDR1 SQVTM and CDR2 ANQGSEA. V was trimmed by 4 bases and J by 0 bases, leaving 12 bases between them. This chain's CDR3 is CSVAQALMNTEAFF. DNA of the CDR3: TGCAGCGTTGCTCAGGCGCTTATGAACACTGAAGCTTTCTTT.

The rearrangement joins TRBV19 to TRBJ2-5, with D unresolved. This CDR3 is built from 13 residues. Germline assignment: CDR1 LNHDA and CDR2 SQIVND (reference sequence). Trimming removed 1 base from V and 7 bases from J, with 10 bases in between. The CDR3 protein is CASSIAEVGTQYF. The CDR3 DNA is TGTGCCAGTAGTATAGCCGAGGTTGGGACCCAGTACTTC.

V gene TRBV4-3 combines with J gene TRBJ1-6, with D perhaps matching TRBD1 (5 bases). V gave up 0 bases and J gave up 7 bases, with 13 bases separating them. Germline CDR1 is LGHNA and CDR2 is YSLEER. This CDR3 contains 16 residues. CDR3 loop: CASSQDAGVGNSPLHF. The CDR3 DNA reads as TGCGCCAGCAGCCAAGATGCGGGGGTAGGCAATTCACCCCTCCACTTT.